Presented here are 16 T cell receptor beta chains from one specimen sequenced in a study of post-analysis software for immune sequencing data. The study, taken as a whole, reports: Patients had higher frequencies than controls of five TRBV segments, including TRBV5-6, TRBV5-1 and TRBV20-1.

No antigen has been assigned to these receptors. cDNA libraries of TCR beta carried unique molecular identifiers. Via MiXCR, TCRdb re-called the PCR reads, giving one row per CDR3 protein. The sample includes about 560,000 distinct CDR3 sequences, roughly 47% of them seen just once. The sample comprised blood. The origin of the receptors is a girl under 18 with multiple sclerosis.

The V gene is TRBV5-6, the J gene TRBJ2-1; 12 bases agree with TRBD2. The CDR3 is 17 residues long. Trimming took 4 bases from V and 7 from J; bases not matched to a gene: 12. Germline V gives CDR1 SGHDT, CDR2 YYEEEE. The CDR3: CASSHLSRGTSGNEQFF. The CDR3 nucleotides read TGTGCCAGCAGCCACCTCTCCCGCGGGACTAGCGGGAATGAGCAGTTCTTC.

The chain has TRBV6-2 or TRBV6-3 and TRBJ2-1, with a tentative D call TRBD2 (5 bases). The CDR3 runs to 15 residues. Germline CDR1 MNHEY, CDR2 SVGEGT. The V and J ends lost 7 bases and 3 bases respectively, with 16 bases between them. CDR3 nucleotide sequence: TGTGCCAGCAATCGGCGGGCCAGCGGCTACAATGAGCAGTTCTTC. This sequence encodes CASNRRASGYNEQFF.

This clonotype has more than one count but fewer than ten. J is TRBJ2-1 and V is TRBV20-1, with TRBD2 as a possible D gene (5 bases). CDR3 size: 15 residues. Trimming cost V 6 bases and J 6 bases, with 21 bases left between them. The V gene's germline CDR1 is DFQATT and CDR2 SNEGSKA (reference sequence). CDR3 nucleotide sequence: TGCAGTGCCCACGGGTTGGGAGAGGAGGTCAATGAGCAGTTCTTC. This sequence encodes CSAHGLGEEVNEQFF.

The CDR3 spells CASSQQDWTYEQYF. As DNA, the CDR3 is TGTGCCAGCAGCCAACAGGATTGGACCTACGAGCAGTACTTC. V is TRBV3-1 and J is TRBJ2-7; D not resolved. Germline V gene data show CDR1 as LGHDT and CDR2 as YNNKEL (reference sequence). Trimming left V 2 bases short and J 2 bases short, with 10 bases between. The CDR3 is made up of 14 amino acids.

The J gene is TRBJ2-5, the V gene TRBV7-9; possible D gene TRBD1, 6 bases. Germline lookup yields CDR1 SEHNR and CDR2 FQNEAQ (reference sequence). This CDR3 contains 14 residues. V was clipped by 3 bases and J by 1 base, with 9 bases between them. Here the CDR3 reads CASSLDRTQETQYF. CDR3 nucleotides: TGTGCCAGCAGCTTGGACAGAACCCAAGAGACCCAGTACTTC.

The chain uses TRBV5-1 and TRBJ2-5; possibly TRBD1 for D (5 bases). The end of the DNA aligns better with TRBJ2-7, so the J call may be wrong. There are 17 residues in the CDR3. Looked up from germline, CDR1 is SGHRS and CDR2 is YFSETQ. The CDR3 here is CASSKATRAEQTYEQYF. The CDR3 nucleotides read TGCGCCAGCTCAAAGGCTACCAGGGCCGAACAAACCTACGAGCAGTACTTC.

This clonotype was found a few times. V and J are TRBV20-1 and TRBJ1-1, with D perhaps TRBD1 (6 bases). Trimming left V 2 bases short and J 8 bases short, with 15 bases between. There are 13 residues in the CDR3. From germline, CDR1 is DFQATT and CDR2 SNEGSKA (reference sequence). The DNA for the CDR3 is TGCAGTGCTAGATCCATGGAGGGGACAGAAGCTTTCTTT. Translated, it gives CSARSMEGTEAFF.

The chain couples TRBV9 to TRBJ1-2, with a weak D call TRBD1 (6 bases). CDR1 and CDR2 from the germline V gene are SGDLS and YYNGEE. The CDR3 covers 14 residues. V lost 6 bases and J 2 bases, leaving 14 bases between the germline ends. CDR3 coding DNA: TGTGCCAGCACCCTAGGGCAGGGGAACTATGGCTACACCTTC. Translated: CASTLGQGNYGYTF. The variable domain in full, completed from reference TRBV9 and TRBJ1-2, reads DSGVTQTPKHLITATGQRVTLRCSPRSGDLSVYWYQQSLDQGLQFLIQYYNGEERAKGNILERFSAQQFPDLHSELNLSSLELGDSALYFCASTLGQGNYGYTFGSGTRLTVV.

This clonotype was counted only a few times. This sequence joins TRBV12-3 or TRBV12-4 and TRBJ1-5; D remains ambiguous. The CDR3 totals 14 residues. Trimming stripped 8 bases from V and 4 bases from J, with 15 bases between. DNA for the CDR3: TGTGCCAGCCGGGGAGGCACCGATAATCAGCCCCAGCATTTT. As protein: CASRGGTDNQPQHF.

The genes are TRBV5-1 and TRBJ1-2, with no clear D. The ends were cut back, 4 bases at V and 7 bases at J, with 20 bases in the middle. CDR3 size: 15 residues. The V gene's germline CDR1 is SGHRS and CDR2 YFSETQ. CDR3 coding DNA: TGCGCCAGCAGCCCGACGGGTCTCTCACCCGGTGGCTACACCTTC. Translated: CASSPTGLSPGGYTF.

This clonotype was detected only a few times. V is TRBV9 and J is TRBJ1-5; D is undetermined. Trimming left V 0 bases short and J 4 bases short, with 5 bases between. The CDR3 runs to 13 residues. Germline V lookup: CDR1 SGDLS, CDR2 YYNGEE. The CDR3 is CASSVAGNQPQHF. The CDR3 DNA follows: TGTGCCAGCAGCGTAGCTGGTAATCAGCCCCAGCATTTT.

The chain's CDR3 is CASSLAPGGLAYEQYF. Here the CDR3 DNA reads TGCGCCAGCAGCTTGGCGCCCGGGGGACTAGCGTACGAGCAGTACTTC. The chain uses TRBV5-1 and TRBJ2-7; 10 bases are a match to TRBD2. V was pared by 0 bases and J by 4 bases, with 7 bases of the junction left unmatched. The germline V gene encodes CDR1 SGHRS and CDR2 YFSETQ. The CDR3 totals 16 residues.

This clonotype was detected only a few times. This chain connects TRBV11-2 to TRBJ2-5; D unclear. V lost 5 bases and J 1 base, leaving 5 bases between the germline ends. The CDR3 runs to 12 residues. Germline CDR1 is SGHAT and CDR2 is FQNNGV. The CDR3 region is CASSTLQETQYF. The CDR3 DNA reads TGTGCCAGCAGCACACTCCAAGAGACCCAGTACTTC. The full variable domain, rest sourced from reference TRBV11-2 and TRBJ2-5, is EAGVAQSPRYKIIEKRQSVAFWCNPISGHATLYWYQQILGQGPKLLIQFQNNGVVDDSQLPKDRFSAERLKGVDSTLKIQPAKLEDSAVYLCASSTLQETQYFGPGTRLLVL.

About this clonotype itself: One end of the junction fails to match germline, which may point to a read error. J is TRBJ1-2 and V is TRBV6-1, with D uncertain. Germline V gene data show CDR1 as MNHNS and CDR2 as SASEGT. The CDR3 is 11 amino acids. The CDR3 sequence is CASSDNNGYTF. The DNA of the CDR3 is TGTGCCAGCAGTGATAACAATGGCTACACCTTC.

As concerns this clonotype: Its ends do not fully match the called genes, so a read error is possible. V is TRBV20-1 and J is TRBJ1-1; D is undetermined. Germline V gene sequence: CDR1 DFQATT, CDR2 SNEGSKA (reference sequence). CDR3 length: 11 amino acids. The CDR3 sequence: CSAPLNTEAFF. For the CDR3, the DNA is TGCAGTGCCCCCCTGAACACTGAGGCTTTCTTT.

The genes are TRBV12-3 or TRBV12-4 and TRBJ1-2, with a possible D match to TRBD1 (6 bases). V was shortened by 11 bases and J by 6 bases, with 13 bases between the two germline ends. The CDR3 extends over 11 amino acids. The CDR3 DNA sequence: TGTGCCGGGTTGGGGGCGGATGGCTACACCTTC. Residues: CAGLGADGYTF.